Below, one T cell receptor beta chain is given with its context. This sample was included in a study of blood T cell repertoires in COVID-19. Assay: immunoSEQ multiplex PCR; the TCRdb copy retains only in-frame clones and omits some. The sample lists 90,000 to 120,000 clones; 80% to 90% were seen once. The CDR3 length is 18 residues. Per the germline V gene, CDR1 is MDHEN and CDR2 is SYDVKM. Trimming took 5 bases from V and 0 from J; bases not matched to a gene: 9. Sequencing was done on a sample of peripheral blood. This receptor was identified in a man aged 40-50 years with active or convalescent COVID-19. The chain employs TRBV28 and TRBJ1-3; 11 positions agree with TRBD1. The CDR3 sequence: CASSGYGGTGGSGNTIYF. The CDR3 coding sequence is TGTGCCAGCAGTGGCTATGGGGGGACAGGGGGCTCTGGAAACACCATATATTTT.